The next 13 T cell receptor beta chains were all read from a single sample in a study of T cell changes during pregnancy in multiple sclerosis. Measured with immunoSEQ multiplex PCR; TCRdb has only the in-frame clones, and not every one. The sample includes about 68,000 clones, over 75% of them seen just once. The source was peripheral blood, collected in the third trimester of pregnancy. Receptors originate from a female donor with multiple sclerosis, enrolled in a pregnancy study.

V usage is TRBV5-6 and J usage is TRBJ2-7; 12 nucleotides line up with TRBD1. CDR3 length: 13 amino acids. Losses at the gene ends were 4 bases for V and 12 bases for J; bases not matched to a gene: 8. Germline loops: CDR1 SGHDT, CDR2 YYEEEE. CDR3 nucleotide sequence: TGTGCCAGCAGCGGGGGGACAGGGGGCGAGGGGTACTTC. Translated, it gives CASSGGTGGEGYF.

This chain uses TRBV13 with TRBJ1-1, with 9 bases fitting TRBD1. The CDR3 is 17 amino acids. Trimming removed 6 bases from V and 3 bases from J; junction bases left unmatched: 14. The V gene's germline CDR1 is PRHDT and CDR2 FYEKMQ (reference sequence). The CDR3 here is CASRQGRLRDRDTEAFF. DNA of the CDR3: TGTGCCAGCAGACAGGGTCGATTGCGGGACAGGGACACTGAAGCTTTCTTT.

The rearrangement uses TRBV6-6 and TRBJ1-3; 8 positions agree with TRBD1. There are 15 residues in the CDR3. J was trimmed by 3 bases and V by 6 bases; bases with no gene match: 7. In germline, CDR1 is MNHNY, CDR2 SVGAGI (reference sequence). CDR3 protein: CASRTSRGLGNTIYF. Written as DNA, the CDR3 is TGTGCCAGCAGGACCTCCAGGGGGCTTGGAAACACCATATATTTT.

The rearrangement uses TRBV6-1 and TRBJ1-1; D gene uncertain. Germline-derived CDR1 and CDR2 are MNHNS and SASEGT. V was trimmed by 2 bases and J by 11 bases, leaving 12 bases between them. CDR3 size: 12 residues. The CDR3 sequence: CASSELGRGAFF. The DNA of the CDR3 is TGTGCCAGCAGTGAACTCGGCCGAGGGGCTTTCTTT.

The CDR3 reads CAWAAGHDHGQYF. CDR3 nucleotides: TGTGCCTGGGCAGCGGGACATGACCACGGGCAGTACTTC. The chain links TRBV30 to TRBJ2-7, with D perhaps TRBD2 (7 bases). V was cut by 5 bases and J by 9 bases, with 20 bases left in between. The CDR3 covers 13 residues. Germline V gene sequence: CDR1 GTSNPN, CDR2 SVGIG (reference sequence). Drawing the rest from reference TRBV30 and TRBJ2-7, the complete variable domain is SQTIHQWPATLVQPVGSPLSLECTVEGTSNPNLYWYRQAAGRGLQLLFYSVGIGQISSEVPQNLSASRPQDRQFILSSKKLLLSDSGFYLCAWAAGHDHGQYFGPGTRLTVT.

V gene TRBV30 combines with J gene TRBJ1-3; possible D gene TRBD1, 5 bases. The CDR3 length is 13 residues. V was cut by 8 bases and J by 4 bases, with 15 bases left in between. Germline CDR1 GTSNPN, CDR2 SVGIG (reference sequence). CDR3 DNA sequence: TGTGCCCACGACGACCGACAGGGAAACACCATATATTTT. Amino acid sequence: CAHDDRQGNTIYF.

This clone was seen a single time. J is TRBJ1-1 and V is TRBV19; D is ambiguous. The CDR3 covers 13 residues. The germline V and J ends were trimmed by 4 bases and 4 bases, with 10 bases remaining between them. Per germline, CDR1 LNHDA and CDR2 SQIVND (reference sequence). The CDR3 DNA sequence: TGTGCCAGTAGTAGCGGGCGGTCCACTGAAGCTTTCTTT. Its protein product is CASSSGRSTEAFF.

Only a few counts were recorded for this clone. The chain carries TRBV5-4 and TRBJ1-2; 11 nucleotides line up with TRBD1. V lost 4 bases to trimming and J lost 14 bases; unmatched junction nucleotides: 4. This CDR3 has 11 amino acids. In germline, CDR1 is SGHNT, CDR2 YYREEE (reference sequence). CDR3 in amino acids: CASSTGQGATF. The DNA of the CDR3 is TGTGCCAGCAGCACAGGACAGGGGGCGACCTTC.

J is TRBJ2-5 and V is TRBV6-5; D is perhaps TRBD1 (5 bases). With 8 bases removed from V and 3 bases from J, the gap between germline ends came to 13 bases. Germline V gene data show CDR1 as MNHEY and CDR2 as SVGAGI. The CDR3 is made up of 13 amino acids. The CDR3, as DNA: TGTGCCAGCCATCTTCCCAGGGAAGAGACCCAGTACTTC. Its translation is CASHLPREETQYF.

V is TRBV5-1 and J is TRBJ2-1; 7 positions agree with TRBD1. In germline, CDR1 is SGHRS, CDR2 YFSETQ. V lost 1 base to trimming and J lost 3 bases; unmatched junction nucleotides: 4. This CDR3 is 15 amino acids long. The CDR3 spells CASSLTGASYNEQFF. Written as DNA, the CDR3 is TGCGCCAGCAGCTTGACAGGGGCTAGCTACAATGAGCAGTTCTTC.

This chain joins TRBV25-1 and TRBJ1-2, with TRBD1 identical over 8 bases. The CDR3 covers 14 residues. CDR1 is MGHDK, CDR2 SYGVNS, per germline. Losses at the gene ends were 4 bases for V and 5 bases for J; bases not matched to a gene: 6. The CDR3 is CASSGQGNGYGYTF. The CDR3 nucleotides are TGTGCCAGCAGTGGACAGGGGAATGGGTATGGCTACACCTTC.

This clone was detected a few times. V is TRBV30 and J is TRBJ2-3; no definite D call. The CDR3 has 13 amino acids. V gave up 5 bases and J gave up 0 bases, with 9 bases separating them. Germline V lookup: CDR1 GTSNPN, CDR2 SVGIG (reference sequence). DNA of the CDR3: TGTGCCTGGGTTGGCCGTAGCACAGATACGCAGTATTTT. It specifies CAWVGRSTDTQYF.

V gene TRBV9 combines with J gene TRBJ2-2; TRBD2 matches 10 bases. V lost 0 bases and J lost 7; bases outside the gene matches: 6. The germline V gene has CDR1 SGDLS and CDR2 YYNGEE. The CDR3 is 16 residues long. CDR3 bases: TGTGCCAGCAGCGTAGGCCTAGCGGGGGCGGGCGGGGAGCTGTTTTTT. Amino acids: CASSVGLAGAGGELFF.